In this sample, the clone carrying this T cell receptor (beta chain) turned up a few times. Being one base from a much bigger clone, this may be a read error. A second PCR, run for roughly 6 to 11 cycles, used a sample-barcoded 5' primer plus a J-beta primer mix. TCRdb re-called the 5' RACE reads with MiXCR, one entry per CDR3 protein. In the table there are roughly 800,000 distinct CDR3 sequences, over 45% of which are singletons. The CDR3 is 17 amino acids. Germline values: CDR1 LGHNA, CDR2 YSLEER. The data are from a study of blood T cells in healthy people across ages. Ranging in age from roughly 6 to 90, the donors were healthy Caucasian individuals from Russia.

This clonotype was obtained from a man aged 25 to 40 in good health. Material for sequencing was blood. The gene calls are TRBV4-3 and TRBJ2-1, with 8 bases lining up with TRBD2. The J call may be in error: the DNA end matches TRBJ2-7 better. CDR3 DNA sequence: TGCGCCAGCAGCCAAGACGTTCGGGAGGGCCCGTACAATGAGCAGTACTTC. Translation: CASSQDVREGPYNEQYF.